Shown below are 30 T cell receptor beta chains from a single sample sequenced in a study of control samples from healthy donors and cancer patients. Libraries were prepared by immunoSEQ multiplex PCR; TCRdb keeps only in-frame clonotypes and omits some of them. The data show fewer than 200,000 clones, around 94% seen once. What was sequenced was PBMCs. These receptor sequences come from a man in his sixties with colorectal cancer.

Concerning this clone itself: Distinct nucleotide sequences in the sample also encode this CDR3. The rearrangement links TRBV10-3 to TRBJ2-5; 14 bases match TRBD2. The germline V gene has CDR1 ENHRY and CDR2 SYGVKD. V gave up 6 bases and J gave up 2 bases; unmatched junction bases: 2. There are 15 residues in the CDR3. CDR3: CAIRGTSGGQETQYF. Here the CDR3 DNA reads TGTGCCATCAGAGGGACTAGCGGGGGTCAAGAGACCCAGTACTTC.

The chain couples TRBV28 to TRBJ2-4, with TRBD1 as a possible D gene (6 bases). Trimming shortened V by 6 bases and J by 8 bases, and 11 bases separated the two germline ends. This CDR3 is 12 amino acids long. Germline loops: CDR1 MDHEN, CDR2 SYDVKM. CDR3 residues: CASSRGRDIQYF. CDR3 in DNA: TGTGCCAGCAGCAGGGGTCGGGACATTCAGTACTTC.

The chain has TRBV30 and TRBJ1-6; possibly TRBD1 for D (5 bases). This CDR3 region has 15 residues. The V and J ends lost 3 bases and 9 bases respectively, with 18 bases between them. The germline V gene encodes CDR1 GTSNPN and CDR2 SVGIG (reference sequence). CDR3 amino acids: CAWSFPGTSGSPLHF. The DNA of the CDR3 is TGTGCCTGGAGCTTCCCCGGGACCTCGGGTTCACCCCTCCACTTT.

The chain employs TRBV10-1 and TRBJ2-2; D unresolved. This CDR3 is 14 amino acids long. Germline CDR1 is WNHNN and CDR2 is SYGVQD (reference sequence). V lost 2 bases to trimming and J lost 3 bases, with 7 bases between them. The CDR3 bases are TGCGCCAGCAGTGAGCTTGGAGACACCGGGGAGCTGTTTTTT. It yields the protein CASSELGDTGELFF.

The gene calls are TRBV4-3 and TRBJ2-1; D gene uncertain. V gave up 3 bases and J gave up 7 bases, with 10 bases separating them. The CDR3 totals 13 residues. CDR1 is LGHNA, CDR2 YSLEER, per germline. This CDR3 reads CASSQGSWNEQFF. CDR3 bases: TGCGCCAGCAGCCAGGGGTCTTGGAATGAGCAGTTCTTC.

The V gene is TRBV6-5, the J gene TRBJ1-1; the D is unclear. The CDR3 runs to 14 residues. Trimming took 2 bases from V and 0 from J, leaving 7 bases between them. CDR1 and CDR2 from the germline V gene are MNHEY and SVGAGI. CDR3 coding DNA: TGTGCCAGCAGTTACAACCTTATGAACACTGAAGCTTTCTTT. It encodes CASSYNLMNTEAFF.

The gene calls are TRBV3-1 (or the pseudogene TRBV3-2) and TRBJ2-1; no clear D. The CDR3 totals 14 residues. Trimming removed 0 bases at V and 6 bases at J, with 9 bases between. Germline V lookup: CDR1 LGHDT, CDR2 YNNKEL (reference sequence). The CDR3 coding sequence is TGTGCCAGCAGCCAAGATCGGGCTATCAATGAGCAGTTCTTC. This translates into CASSQDRAINEQFF.

This chain connects TRBV28 to TRBJ2-3; 13 bases are a match to TRBD2. Germline loops: CDR1 MDHEN, CDR2 SYDVKM. The CDR3 runs to 16 residues. J was trimmed by 6 bases and V by 6 bases; bases with no gene match: 9. The CDR3 sequence is CASSKLAGGPGDTQYF. In nucleotides, the CDR3 is TGTGCCAGCAGCAAACTAGCGGGGGGGCCTGGGGATACGCAGTATTTT.

This clone was seen once. The sample holds other DNA sequences that translate to the same CDR3. The rearrangement links TRBV12-3 or TRBV12-4 to TRBJ2-5; no reliable D call. V lost 1 base, J lost 4 bases, and 1 base lay in between. This CDR3 comprises 11 residues. In nucleotides, the CDR3 is TGTGCCAGCAGTTTAGGAGAGACCCAGTACTTC. Translating gives CASSLGETQYF.

With regard to this clone: This could be a read error, since a much larger clone is one nucleotide away. Other nucleotide sequences in the sample specify the same CDR3. This rearrangement joins TRBV6-2 or TRBV6-3 to TRBJ1-5; unclear D gene. The V gene's germline CDR1 is MNHEY and CDR2 SVGEGT. The CDR3 is 12 amino acids. The ends were cut back, 5 bases at V and 0 bases at J, with 2 bases in the middle. This CDR3 reads CASSDSNQPQHF. CDR3 nucleotide sequence: TGTGCCAGCAGTGATAGCAATCAGCCCCAGCATTTT.

V usage is TRBV30 and J usage is TRBJ2-3, with TRBD2 identical over 11 bases. Trimming at V came to 4 bases and at J to 2 bases, leaving 5 bases not matched to a gene. This CDR3 spans 15 amino acids. Germline-derived CDR1 and CDR2 are GTSNPN and SVGIG (reference sequence). The CDR3 DNA follows: TGTGCCTGGAACCGACTAGCGGGGAACACAGATACGCAGTATTTT. Translated, it gives CAWNRLAGNTDTQYF.

The sample holds one count of this clone. J is TRBJ1-2 and V is TRBV19; a weak D match, TRBD1 (5 bases). The CDR3 consists of 14 residues. Germline CDR1 reads LNHDA; CDR2 reads SQIVND (reference sequence). Trimming removed 3 bases at V and 2 bases at J, with 10 bases between. The CDR3 region is CASSIFAGNYGYTF. CDR3 DNA: TGTGCCAGTAGTATCTTCGCAGGGAACTATGGCTACACCTTC.

The chain couples TRBV14 to TRBJ2-5; D is uncertain. Deletions cut 4 bases from V and 0 bases from J, with 6 bases between. The CDR3 length is 13 residues. CDR1 is SGHDN and CDR2 is FVKESK in the germline V gene. CDR3 in amino acids: CASSRAYQETQYF. CDR3 bases: TGTGCCAGCAGCCGGGCCTACCAAGAGACCCAGTACTTC.

V and J are TRBV2 and TRBJ1-5; D gene ambiguous. This CDR3 comprises 12 residues. CDR1 SNHLY and CDR2 FYNNEI come from the germline V gene. The germline V and J ends were trimmed by 7 bases and 2 bases, with 6 bases remaining between them. The CDR3 here is CASNLGNQPQHF. The CDR3 DNA reads as TGTGCCAGCAATTTGGGCAATCAGCCCCAGCATTTT. The full variable domain, its missing parts supplied by reference TRBV2 and TRBJ1-5, is EPEVTQTPSHQVTQMGQEVILRCVPISNHLYFYWYRQILGQKVEFLVSFYNNEISEKSEIFDDQFSVERPDGSNFTLKIRSTKLEDSAMYFCASNLGNQPQHFGDGTRLSIL.

In its sample, this clone was seen once. Other DNA sequences within the sample encode an identical CDR3. The chain couples TRBV5-1 to TRBJ2-7, with TRBD1 matching over 8 bases. V lost 3 bases, J lost 3 bases, and 5 bases stayed unmatched. The germline CDR1 and CDR2 sequences are SGHRS and YFSETQ. There are 14 residues in the CDR3. Here the CDR3 reads CASSSGTGSYEQYF. CDR3 DNA: TGCGCCAGCAGCTCCGGGACAGGCAGCTACGAGCAGTACTTC.

The J gene is TRBJ2-3, the V gene TRBV30; tentative D call: TRBD1 (5 bases). V lost 1 base and J 5 bases, leaving 13 bases between the germline ends. The germline V gene has CDR1 GTSNPN and CDR2 SVGIG (reference sequence). CDR3 length: 14 amino acids. The CDR3 protein is CAWSAQGVRDTQYF. As DNA, the CDR3 is TGTGCCTGGAGTGCCCAGGGTGTAAGAGATACGCAGTATTTT.

The genes are TRBV11-2 and TRBJ2-3; D is tentatively TRBD1 or TRBD2 (5 bases each). Germline values: CDR1 SGHAT, CDR2 FQNNGV. The V and J ends lost 5 bases and 0 bases respectively, with 6 bases between them. The CDR3 totals 13 residues. The CDR3 DNA reads as TGTGCCAGCAGCGGGGGAAGCACAGATACGCAGTATTTT. It yields the protein CASSGGSTDTQYF. Supplemented by reference TRBV11-2 and TRBJ2-3, the full variable domain reads EAGVAQSPRYKIIEKRQSVAFWCNPISGHATLYWYQQILGQGPKLLIQFQNNGVVDDSQLPKDRFSAERLKGVDSTLKIQPAKLEDSAVYLCASSGGSTDTQYFGPGTRLTVL.

The gene calls are TRBV11-2 and TRBJ2-5, with 8 nucleotides matching TRBD2. The V and J ends lost 5 bases and 7 bases, in that order; junction bases with no gene match: 6. This CDR3 region has 13 residues. CDR1 and CDR2 (germline): SGHAT, FQNNGV. The DNA for the CDR3 is TGTGCCAGCAGCCGTAGCGGGGCCGGGACCCAGTACTTC. Amino acid sequence: CASSRSGAGTQYF.

This chain connects TRBV19 to TRBJ2-1; 13 nucleotides line up with TRBD2. Germline loops: CDR1 LNHDA, CDR2 SQIVND (reference sequence). Unmatched junction bases numbered 5, after V lost 3 bases and J lost 9 bases. The CDR3 has 15 residues. CDR3 in DNA: TGTGCCAGTAGTATCGGGACTAGCGGGGATGTTGAGCAGTTCTTC. This translates into CASSIGTSGDVEQFF.

The V and J genes are TRBV10-1 and TRBJ2-2; 8 bases match TRBD2. The V gene's germline CDR1 is WNHNN and CDR2 SYGVQD (reference sequence). This CDR3 region has 15 residues. V trimming: 3 bases; J trimming: 3 bases; junction bases outside the gene matches: 3. CDR3 bases: TGCGCCAGCAGTGATAGAGCGGGGGACACCGGGGAGCTGTTTTTT. Protein: CASSDRAGDTGELFF.

The rearrangement uses TRBV27 and TRBJ1-5; perhaps TRBD1 as D (5 bases). Germline V gives CDR1 MNHEY, CDR2 SMNVEV (reference sequence). The CDR3 has 18 amino acids. V shed 3 bases and J shed 0 bases, with 18 bases lying between them. As DNA, the CDR3 is TGTGCCAGCAGTTTCGATTGGACACGTAATTATAGCAATCAGCCCCAGCATTTT. This codes for CASSFDWTRNYSNQPQHF.

This chain connects TRBV7-8 to TRBJ1-5; D remains unclear. V was cut by 0 bases and J by 4 bases, with 7 bases left in between. This CDR3 comprises 14 residues. Germline CDR1 is SGHVS and CDR2 is FQNEAQ. The CDR3, as DNA: TGTGCCAGCAGCTTAGCTCAGATAAATCAGCCCCAGCATTTT. It encodes CASSLAQINQPQHF.

The V gene is TRBV7-2, the J gene TRBJ1-4; D perhaps matches TRBD1 (6 bases). Germline V gene sequence: CDR1 SGHTA, CDR2 FQGNSA. Trimming removed 5 bases at V and 8 bases at J, with 12 bases between. The CDR3 consists of 13 residues. CDR3: CASSPDSREKLFF. In nucleotides, the CDR3 is TGTGCCAGCAGCCCGGACAGCAGGGAAAAACTGTTTTTT.

The rearrangement links TRBV11-3 to TRBJ2-1, with 8 bases matching TRBD1. Per germline, CDR1 SGHNT and CDR2 YENEEA. This CDR3 spans 16 amino acids. The junction had 5 bases not matched to a gene; V was cut back by 0 bases and J by 4 bases. The CDR3 DNA sequence: TGTGCCAGCAGCTTAGAGGCAGGGGGCCCTTACAATGAGCAGTTCTTC. Residues: CASSLEAGGPYNEQFF.

This chain joins TRBV7-8 and TRBJ2-5; 9 nucleotides agree with TRBD1. With 2 bases clipped from V and 6 bases from J, the junction kept 4 bases outside the gene matches. CDR1 and CDR2 (germline): SGHVS, FQNEAQ. This CDR3 comprises 14 residues. CDR3 loop: CASSLTGGVKTQYF. The CDR3 nucleotides are TGTGCCAGCAGCTTAACAGGGGGCGTAAAGACCCAGTACTTC.

V usage is TRBV24-1 and J usage is TRBJ1-3, with D unclear. Trimming pared 9 bases from V and 0 bases from J, leaving 8 bases between. Germline V gives CDR1 KGHDR, CDR2 SFDVKD. CDR3 length: 13 amino acids. CDR3 in amino acids: CATGSRSGNTIYF. The DNA of the CDR3 is TGTGCCACCGGTTCCCGCTCTGGAAACACCATATATTTT.

The V and J genes are TRBV7-9 and TRBJ2-7; D gene ambiguous. CDR1 and CDR2 (germline): SEHNR, FQNEAQ (reference sequence). This CDR3 spans 14 amino acids. Between the trimmed V and J ends, which lost 3 bases and 2 bases, there was a span of 11 bases. The CDR3, as DNA: TGTGCCAGCAGCTTTTTCACAGCCCCCTACGAGCAGTACTTC. Its translation is CASSFFTAPYEQYF.

The V gene is TRBV4-3, the J gene TRBJ2-7; 7 bases map to TRBD2. The CDR3 covers 13 residues. The germline V gene has CDR1 LGHNA and CDR2 YSLEER. V lost 1 base to trimming and J lost 5 bases; unmatched junction nucleotides: 2. CDR3 in DNA: TGCGCCAGCAGCCAAGTGCGGGGGAACGAGCAGTACTTC. This encodes CASSQVRGNEQYF.

The chain recombines TRBV7-2 with TRBJ2-7; 10 bases line up with TRBD1. V shed 1 base and J 2 bases; nucleotides not matched to a gene: 2. Germline V lookup: CDR1 SGHTA, CDR2 FQGNSA. The CDR3 length is 15 residues. CDR3 sequence reads: CASSLGDRGTYEQYF. The CDR3 region has the DNA TGTGCCAGCAGCTTAGGGGACAGGGGCACCTACGAGCAGTACTTC.

The chain carries TRBV9 and TRBJ2-1; D is possibly TRBD2 (7 bases). Trimming stripped 0 bases from V and 2 bases from J, with 12 bases between. CDR1 SGDLS and CDR2 YYNGEE come from the germline V gene. The CDR3 covers 16 residues. The CDR3 DNA sequence: TGTGCCAGCAGCGTAGATTCGGGGGGCCCCTACAATGAGCAGTTCTTC. Translating it yields CASSVDSGGPYNEQFF.